Below, 22 T cell receptor beta chains from the same sample are listed, as sequenced in a study of blood T cell repertoires in COVID-19. The assay was immunoSEQ multiplex PCR, and TCRdb's table has in-frame clones only and misses some. The table shows just under 350,000 clones, with around four fifths occurring only once. Sequencing was carried out using peripheral blood. Every receptor here comes from a young man with active or convalescent COVID-19.

This chain links TRBV9 with TRBJ1-3, with 9 positions matching TRBD1. CDR1 is SGDLS and CDR2 is YYNGEE in the germline V gene. The CDR3 is 16 amino acids. V shed 4 bases and J 3 bases; nucleotides not matched to a gene: 8. CDR3 residues: CASSRLQGASGNTIYF. CDR3 coding DNA: TGTGCCAGCAGCCGTCTACAGGGGGCGAGTGGAAACACCATATATTTT.

A remark on this clone: At the DNA level, this CDR3 is encoded by other sequences in the same sample as well. The rearrangement links TRBV7-2 to TRBJ1-6; 8 bases are a match to TRBD1. The junction had 5 bases not matched to a gene; V was cut back by 4 bases and J by 6 bases. Germline CDR1 SGHTA, CDR2 FQGNSA. The CDR3 spans 15 residues. For the CDR3, the DNA is TGTGCCAGCAGCTCCAGACAGGGGTCTAATTCACCCCTCCACTTT. Translation: CASSSRQGSNSPLHF. Full variable domain (remainder filled in from reference TRBV7-2 and TRBJ1-6): GAGVSQSPSNKVTEKGKDVELRCDPISGHTALYWYRQSLGQGLEFLIYFQGNSAPDKSGLPSDRFSAERTGGSVSTLTIQRTQQEDSAVYLCASSSRQGSNSPLHFGNGTRLTVT.

The CDR3 DNA sequence: TGTGCCAGCAGTTCAAACGGGGCTAGCGGAGCCACCTACGAGCAGTACTTC. This translates into CASSSNGASGATYEQYF. The chain couples TRBV6-2 or TRBV6-3 to TRBJ2-7; 7 nucleotides line up with TRBD2. Germline CDR1 is MNHEY and CDR2 is SVGEGT. V lost 4 bases, J lost 2 bases, and 14 bases stayed unmatched. The CDR3 totals 17 residues.

This clone was seen only a few times. The V and J genes are TRBV6-4 and TRBJ2-4; D perhaps matches TRBD2 (6 bases). The CDR3 spans 16 residues. The germline CDR1 and CDR2 sequences are MRHNA and SNTAGT. V lost 3 bases and J lost 3, with 15 bases in between. The CDR3 bases are TGTGCCAGCAGTGAGGGGTGGGAGGAGGGCAAAAACATTCAGTACTTC. Amino acid sequence: CASSEGWEEGKNIQYF.

V usage is TRBV5-4 and J usage is TRBJ1-1; the D is unclear. V was cut by 3 bases and J by 1 base, with 10 bases left in between. The CDR3 contains 14 residues. The germline gives CDR1 SGHNT, CDR2 YYREEE (reference sequence). The CDR3 coding sequence is TGTGCCAGCAGCTACCCGAGAACGAACACTGAAGCTTTCTTT. This translates into CASSYPRTNTEAFF.

This chain connects TRBV4-1 to TRBJ2-3, with 12 nucleotides matching TRBD2. Germline V gives CDR1 MGHRA, CDR2 YSYEKL. V gave up 0 bases and J gave up 1 base; unmatched junction bases: 5. The CDR3 contains 18 residues. This chain's CDR3 is CASSQDASGGEGTDTQYF. The CDR3 DNA sequence: TGCGCCAGCAGCCAAGATGCTAGCGGGGGGGAAGGCACAGATACGCAGTATTTT.

The rearrangement links TRBV3-1 (or the pseudogene TRBV3-2) to TRBJ2-3; possibly TRBD2 for D (5 bases). This CDR3 spans 19 amino acids. Germline V gene data show CDR1 as LGHDT and CDR2 as YNNKEL (reference sequence). V was trimmed by 0 bases and J by 2 bases, leaving 21 bases between them. This chain's CDR3 is CASSQDTHQYGLNTDTQYF. The DNA for the CDR3 is TGTGCCAGCAGCCAAGATACACATCAATACGGACTTAACACAGATACGCAGTATTTT.

This chain links TRBV4-1 with TRBJ2-3; D gene ambiguous. Germline-derived CDR1 and CDR2 are MGHRA and YSYEKL. The CDR3 has 17 amino acids. Deletions cut 0 bases from V and 0 bases from J, with 13 bases between. This chain's CDR3 is CASSQDVRISSTDTQYF. The CDR3 DNA reads TGCGCCAGCAGCCAAGATGTGCGGATTTCTAGCACAGATACGCAGTATTTT.

This chain connects TRBV18 to TRBJ1-1; D may be TRBD1 (5 bases). Germline CDR1 is KGHSH and CDR2 is LQKENI. V was pared by 5 bases and J by 2 bases, with 15 bases between. The CDR3 runs 15 residues. CDR3 DNA sequence: TGTGCCAGCTCAAGGAGGGGCGGAGGAAACACTGAAGCTTTCTTT. It is translated as CASSRRGGGNTEAFF.

The V gene is TRBV28, the J gene TRBJ2-7; 13 bases fit TRBD2. CDR1 MDHEN and CDR2 SYDVKM come from the germline V gene. Losses at the gene ends were 6 bases for V and 2 bases for J; bases not matched to a gene: 10. This CDR3 region has 17 residues. DNA of the CDR3: TGTGCCAGCAGCCTCCTAGGACTAGCGGGAGTGCCCTACGAGCAGTACTTC. Protein: CASSLLGLAGVPYEQYF. Full variable domain (remainder filled in from reference TRBV28 and TRBJ2-7): DVKVTQSSRYLVKRTGEKVFLECVQDMDHENMFWYRQDPGLGLRLIYFSYDVKMKEKGDIPEGYSVSREKKERFSLILESASTNQTSMYLCASSLLGLAGVPYEQYFGPGTRLTVT.

V is TRBV7-2 and J is TRBJ2-1; 8 bases are shared with TRBD1. This CDR3 has 11 amino acids. The V gene end was trimmed by 1 base and the J gene end by 15 bases; junction bases not matched to a gene: 2. Germline V gene data show CDR1 as SGHTA and CDR2 as FQGNSA. Here the CDR3 reads CASSLDRGTFF. The CDR3 DNA is TGTGCCAGCAGCTTAGACAGGGGGACGTTCTTC.

This rearrangement joins TRBV10-3 to TRBJ1-1; D not certain. This CDR3 has 12 amino acids. Trimming took 2 bases from V and 3 from J, leaving 4 bases between them. CDR1 ENHRY and CDR2 SYGVKD come from the germline V gene. CDR3 DNA sequence: TGTGCCATCAGTGAGCCCTACACTGAAGCTTTCTTT. Residues: CAISEPYTEAFF.

On this clone itself: Other nucleotide sequences in the sample specify the same CDR3. This chain links TRBV4-2 with TRBJ1-6; D ambiguous. Germline-derived CDR1 and CDR2 are LGHNA and YNFKEQ. The CDR3 is made up of 14 amino acids. Trimming removed 3 bases at V and 7 bases at J, with 10 bases between. DNA of the CDR3: TGTGCCAGCAGCCAGGAGACGGGGAATTCACCCCTCCACTTT. Translated: CASSQETGNSPLHF.

This clone has more than one count but fewer than ten. The chain couples TRBV4-1 to TRBJ2-1, with 9 positions matching TRBD2. Unmatched junction bases numbered 4, after V lost 0 bases and J lost 4 bases. CDR3 size: 16 residues. The germline CDR1 and CDR2 sequences are MGHRA and YSYEKL. In DNA, the CDR3 is TGCGCCAGCAGCCAAGAAGCTAGCGGGAATTACAATGAGCAGTTCTTC. Its translation: CASSQEASGNYNEQFF.

The chain uses TRBV7-8 and TRBJ2-7, with TRBD1 identical over 9 bases. The CDR3 spans 17 residues. CDR1 is SGHVS, CDR2 FQNEAQ, per germline. Trimming at V came to 3 bases and at J to 7 bases, leaving 16 bases not matched to a gene. The CDR3 DNA sequence: TGTGCCAGCAGCTTCCGCACAGGGGGCGCGAGGGATAGGGAGCAGTACTTC. Its protein is CASSFRTGGARDREQYF.

This clone has a handful of counts. The CDR3 bases are TGTGCCAGCAGCTTAATCGTGCTGGGAGGGGAACTGTTTTTT. Residues: CASSLIVLGGELFF. The V gene is TRBV7-2, the J gene TRBJ1-4; the D gene is possibly TRBD1 (5 bases). Trimming pared 2 bases from V and 12 bases from J, leaving 16 bases between. The length of the CDR3 is 14 residues. The germline V gene encodes CDR1 SGHTA and CDR2 FQGNSA.

In this sample, this clone turned up a few times. This sequence joins TRBV10-3 and TRBJ1-6; unclear D gene. The ends were cut back, 7 bases at V and 6 bases at J, with 10 bases in the middle. CDR3 length: 13 residues. Germline lookup yields CDR1 ENHRY and CDR2 SYGVKD. The CDR3 sequence is CAITMGSNSPLHF. CDR3 DNA: TGTGCCATCACCATGGGGAGTAATTCACCCCTCCACTTT.

The J gene is TRBJ1-2, the V gene TRBV19; 7 nucleotides line up with TRBD1. The germline CDR1 and CDR2 sequences are LNHDA and SQIVND (reference sequence). The ends lost 5 bases at V and 9 bases at J; junction bases unmatched: 6. This CDR3 region has 12 residues. CDR3 region: CASSLTGVSYTF. The CDR3 coding sequence is TGTGCCAGTAGTCTTACAGGGGTGAGCTACACCTTC.

The chain employs TRBV5-1 and TRBJ2-7; 7 positions match TRBD2. Germline V gene data show CDR1 as SGHRS and CDR2 as YFSETQ. CDR3 length: 14 amino acids. The trim removed 4 bases at V and 0 bases at J, leaving 4 bases unmatched. The DNA for the CDR3 is TGCGCCAGCAGCCCCGCGGGAGCCTCCTACGAGCAGTACTTC. This encodes CASSPAGASYEQYF.

V is TRBV4-1 and J is TRBJ2-7; D remains ambiguous. The CDR3 has 15 residues. Germline V lookup: CDR1 MGHRA, CDR2 YSYEKL. V was cut by 0 bases and J by 1 base, with 10 bases left in between. CDR3 in amino acids: CASSQEPSWSYEQYF. In DNA form, the CDR3 reads TGCGCCAGCAGCCAAGAGCCCAGTTGGTCCTACGAGCAGTACTTC.

The rearrangement uses TRBV4-3 and TRBJ1-2, with 7 positions matching TRBD1. CDR3 length equals 15 residues. Germline CDR1 and CDR2: LGHNA and YSLEER. With V trimmed by 3 bases and J by 5 bases, 9 bases remained unmatched. The CDR3 DNA reads as TGCGCCAGCAGCCATCCCAGGACAGGCGGATATGGCTACACCTTC. Translating gives CASSHPRTGGYGYTF.

This clone appeared a single time. As DNA, the CDR3 is TGTGCCAGCAGCTTAGGGACAGCAAATTCACCCCTCCACTTT. Its translation is CASSLGTANSPLHF. The chain uses TRBV7-2 and TRBJ1-6, with D possibly being TRBD1 (6 bases). CDR1 SGHTA and CDR2 FQGNSA come from the germline V gene. Trimming removed 1 base at V and 7 bases at J, with 8 bases between. The CDR3 totals 14 residues. The full variable domain, its missing parts supplied by reference TRBV7-2 and TRBJ1-6, is GAGVSQSPSNKVTEKGKDVELRCDPISGHTALYWYRQSLGQGLEFLIYFQGNSAPDKSGLPSDRFSAERTGGSVSTLTIQRTQQEDSAVYLCASSLGTANSPLHFGNGTRLTVT.